The source of this TCR beta chain is a study of cytomegalovirus exposure and HLA in healthy donors. Across the study: In a later analysis, the approximately 120 validation repertoires were reported to have used the same platform as the approximately 670 first-cohort repertoires.

Concerning this clone itself: As yet, its antigen is unknown.

Produced via immunoSEQ multiplex PCR; TCRdb's table is partial and in-frame only. The table shows roughly 140,000 clones, with 85% to 90% occurring only once. Study results and caveats: One later analysis, an examination of the 100 to 150 validation repertoires, found that first-cohort TCR clusters tended to co-occur in them. Reports described diagnosis of cytomegalovirus status by the classifier as highly specific and sensitive. Altogether, 160 or so TCR beta chains were recorded as cytomegalovirus-associated.

Trimming removed 5 bases at V and 0 bases at J, with 17 bases between. The CDR3 has 18 amino acids. Germline V gives CDR1 LNHNV, CDR2 YYDKDF (reference sequence). This TCR derives from a woman under 30 in good health and CMV-seropositive. The chain links TRBV15 to TRBJ2-6, with D perhaps TRBD2 (6 bases). Sequenced input: PBMCs. This CDR3 is CATSLDREPYSGANVLTF. As DNA, the CDR3 is TGTGCCACCAGCTTAGACCGGGAGCCTTACTCTGGGGCCAACGTCCTGACTTTC.